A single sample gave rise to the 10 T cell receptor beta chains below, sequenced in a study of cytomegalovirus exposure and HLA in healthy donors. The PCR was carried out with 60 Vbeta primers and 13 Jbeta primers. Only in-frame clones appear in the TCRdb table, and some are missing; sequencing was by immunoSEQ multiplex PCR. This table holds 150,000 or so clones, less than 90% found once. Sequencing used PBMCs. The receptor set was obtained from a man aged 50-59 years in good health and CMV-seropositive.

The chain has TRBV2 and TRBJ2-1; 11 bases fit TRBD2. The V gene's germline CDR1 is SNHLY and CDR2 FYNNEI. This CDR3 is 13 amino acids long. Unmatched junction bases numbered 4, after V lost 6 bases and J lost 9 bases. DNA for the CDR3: TGTGCCAGCAGGGACGGGACTAGCGGTGAGCAGTTCTTC. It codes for CASRDGTSGEQFF.

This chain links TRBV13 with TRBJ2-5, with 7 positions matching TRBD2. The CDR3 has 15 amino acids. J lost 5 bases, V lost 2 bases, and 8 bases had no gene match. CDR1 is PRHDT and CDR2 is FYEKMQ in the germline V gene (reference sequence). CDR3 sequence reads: CASSLSAGEWETQYF. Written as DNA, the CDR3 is TGTGCCAGCAGCTTATCCGCGGGAGAGTGGGAGACCCAGTACTTC.

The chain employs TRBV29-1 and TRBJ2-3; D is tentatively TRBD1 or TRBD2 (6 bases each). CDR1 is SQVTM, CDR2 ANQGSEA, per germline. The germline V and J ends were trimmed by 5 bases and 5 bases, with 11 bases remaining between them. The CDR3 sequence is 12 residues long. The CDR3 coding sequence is TGCAGCGTTCAAGGGGGAGGAGATACGCAGTATTTT. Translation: CSVQGGGDTQYF.

CDR3 region: CASSLGRMNTEAFF. Written as DNA, the CDR3 is TGTGCCAGCAGCTTGGGCAGGATGAACACTGAAGCTTTCTTT. The V call is TRBV7-3, the J call TRBJ1-1; D remains ambiguous. The CDR3 has 14 residues. Germline assignment: CDR1 SGHTA and CDR2 FQGTGA. With 3 bases removed from V and 0 bases from J, the gap between germline ends came to 8 bases.

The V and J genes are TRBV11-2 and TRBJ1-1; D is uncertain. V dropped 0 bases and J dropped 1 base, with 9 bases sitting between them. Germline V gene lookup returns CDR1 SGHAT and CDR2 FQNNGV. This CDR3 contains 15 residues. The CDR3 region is CASSLEGSKNTEAFF. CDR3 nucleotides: TGTGCCAGCAGCTTAGAGGGCTCAAAGAACACTGAAGCTTTCTTT.

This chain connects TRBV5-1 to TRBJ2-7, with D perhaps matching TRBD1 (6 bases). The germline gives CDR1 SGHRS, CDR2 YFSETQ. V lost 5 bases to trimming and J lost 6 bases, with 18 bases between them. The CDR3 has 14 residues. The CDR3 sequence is CASRPPGQRPEQYF. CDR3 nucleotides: TGCGCCAGCAGACCGCCGGGACAAAGACCCGAGCAGTACTTC. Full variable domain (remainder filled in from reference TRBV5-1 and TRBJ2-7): KAGVTQTPRYLIKTRGQQVTLSCSPISGHRSVSWYQQTPGQGLQFLFEYFSETQRNKGNFPGRFSGRQFSNSRSEMNVSTLELGDSALYLCASRPPGQRPEQYFGPGTRLTVT.

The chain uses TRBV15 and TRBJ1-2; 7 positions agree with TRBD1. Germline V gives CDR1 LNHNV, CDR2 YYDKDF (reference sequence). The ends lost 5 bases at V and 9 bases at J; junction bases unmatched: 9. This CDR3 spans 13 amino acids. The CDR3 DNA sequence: TGTGCCACCAGCCCAGACAGGGCCCTTCGCTACACCTTC. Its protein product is CATSPDRALRYTF. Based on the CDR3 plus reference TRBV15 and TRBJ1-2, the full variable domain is DAMVIQNPRYQVTQFGKPVTLSCSQTLNHNVMYWYQQKSSQAPKLLFHYYDKDFNNEADTPDNFQSRRPNTSFCFLDIRSPGLGDTAMYLCATSPDRALRYTFGSGTRLTVV.

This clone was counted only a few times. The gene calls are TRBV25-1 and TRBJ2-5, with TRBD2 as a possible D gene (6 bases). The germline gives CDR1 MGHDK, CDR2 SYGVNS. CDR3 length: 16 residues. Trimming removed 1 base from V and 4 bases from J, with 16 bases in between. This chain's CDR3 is CASSESKRVWRETQYF. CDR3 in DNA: TGTGCCAGCAGTGAATCTAAGCGGGTCTGGCGAGAGACCCAGTACTTC.

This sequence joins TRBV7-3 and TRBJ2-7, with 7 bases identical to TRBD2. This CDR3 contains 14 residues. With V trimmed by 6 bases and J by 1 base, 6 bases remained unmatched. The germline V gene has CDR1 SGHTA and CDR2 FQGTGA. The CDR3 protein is CASRSQGGSYEQYF. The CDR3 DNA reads TGTGCCAGCAGGTCTCAGGGAGGGTCCTACGAGCAGTACTTC.

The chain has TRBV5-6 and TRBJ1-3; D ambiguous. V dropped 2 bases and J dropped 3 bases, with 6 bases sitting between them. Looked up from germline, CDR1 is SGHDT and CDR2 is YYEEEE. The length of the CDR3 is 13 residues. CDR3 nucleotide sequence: TGTGCCAGCAGCTTTGTTCGTGGAAACACCATATATTTT. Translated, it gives CASSFVRGNTIYF.